Below are 8 T cell receptor beta chains sequenced from a single sample in a study of CD8 T cells in ankylosing spondylitis. Findings of the study overall: Apparently characteristic of ankylosing spondylitis blood was a TCR beta motif (about eight highly homologous variants).

Their antigens remain unidentified. TCRdb itself ran the 5' RACE reads through MiXCR, one entry per CDR3 protein. The sample lists about 800,000 distinct CDR3 sequences; 12% were seen once. The sequenced sample was blood, either unsorted or a sorted T cell fraction (not recorded which). The source of these receptors is a male donor with ankylosing spondylitis.

At least ten counts were recorded for this clonotype. The V and J genes are TRBV7-2 and TRBJ1-6; D is undetermined. The CDR3 has 12 amino acids. In germline, CDR1 is SGHTA, CDR2 FQGNSA. V was pared by 3 bases and J by 9 bases, with 6 bases between. In nucleotides, the CDR3 is TGTGCCAGCAGCTTCGACGGTTCACCCCTCCACTTT. As protein: CASSFDGSPLHF.

With respect to this clonotype: Compared with germline, one end of the junction differs, possibly owing to a read error. The rearrangement uses TRBV5-1 and TRBJ2-5, with D hard to call. The CDR3 contains 14 residues. The germline V gene has CDR1 SGHRS and CDR2 YFSETQ. CDR3 sequence: CASSLARKEETQSF. Here the CDR3 DNA reads TGCGCCAGCAGCTTGGCCAGAAAAGAAGAGACCCAGTCCTTC.

This clonotype was seen many times. The chain links TRBV11-2 to TRBJ2-1; 7 bases match TRBD2. CDR1 is SGHAT and CDR2 is FQNNGV in the germline V gene. The ends lost 6 bases at V and 0 bases at J; junction bases unmatched: 5. This CDR3 contains 15 residues. CDR3 nucleotide sequence: TGTGCCAGCAGGTCGGGCGGGAGCTCCTACAATGAGCAGTTCTTC. Protein: CASRSGGSSYNEQFF.

This clonotype was seen repeatedly, ten times or more. The gene calls are TRBV6-1 and TRBJ2-7; 11 nucleotides line up with TRBD2. The J segment lost 3 bases and the V segment lost 8 bases, leaving 9 bases of the junction unmatched. Germline lookup yields CDR1 MNHNS and CDR2 SASEGT. This CDR3 has 15 residues. CDR3 sequence (DNA): TGTGCCAGCCCGGGGGGACTAGCGGAGGTCTACGAGCAGTACTTC. Residues: CASPGGLAEVYEQYF.

This clonotype has just a few counts. This chain joins TRBV10-3 and TRBJ2-1; TRBD2 matches 11 bases. This CDR3 comprises 13 residues. Germline V lookup: CDR1 ENHRY, CDR2 SYGVKD. The J segment lost 7 bases and the V segment lost 8 bases, leaving 4 bases of the junction unmatched. The CDR3 protein is CAIGTSGSNEQFF. As DNA, the CDR3 is TGTGCCATCGGCACTAGCGGGAGTAATGAGCAGTTCTTC.

The table lists this clonotype with a few counts. This sequence joins TRBV7-9 and TRBJ2-3; D not resolved. The CDR3 is 14 amino acids. With 0 bases removed from V and 5 bases from J, the gap between germline ends came to 9 bases. CDR1 SEHNR and CDR2 FQNEAQ come from the germline V gene (reference sequence). CDR3 DNA sequence: TGTGCCAGCAGCTTAGCGTCAGGCGTAGATACGCAGTATTTT. This encodes CASSLASGVDTQYF.

V is TRBV10-3 and J is TRBJ2-7, with D possibly TRBD1 on 6 matching bases. Looked up from germline, CDR1 is ENHRY and CDR2 is SYGVKD. There are 15 residues in the CDR3. V was clipped by 6 bases and J by 0 bases, with 15 bases between them. The CDR3 bases are TGTGCCATCAGCCAGGGGCTACCGATCTCCTACGAGCAGTACTTC. Translating it yields CAISQGLPISYEQYF.

This clonotype was picked up a small number of times. In DNA, the CDR3 is TGCAGTGCTAGATGGGGGGGCTACACCGGGGAGCTGTTTTTT. This codes for CSARWGGYTGELFF. The V and J genes are TRBV20-1 and TRBJ2-2; TRBD2 might be the D (7 bases). V was clipped by 2 bases and J by 3 bases, with 10 bases between them. The CDR3 extends over 14 amino acids. From germline, CDR1 is DFQATT and CDR2 SNEGSKA (reference sequence).